Listed here are 24 T cell receptor beta chains from one sample, sequenced in a study of OX40 agonist ivuxolimab in advanced cancers. The receptor library was made with the immunoSEQ multiplex PCR assay. Imported from immuneACCESS, the table was reduced by TCRdb to in-frame sequences with V and J called. These copies leave out some clones; in studies compared against another copy, an unresolved V gene accounts for under half, and the cause of the remainder is not known. This sample has 70,000 or so clones in its table, and around nine tenths of those were observed once. The top ten clonotypes cover about 2.1% of the sample. Sequencing was performed on CD4+ or CD8+ T cells sorted from blood, taken in a trial of the OX40 agonist ivuxolimab. The receptors here all came from an adult with an advanced solid tumor such as melanoma, head and neck, liver or kidney cancer.

V usage is TRBV18 and J usage is TRBJ2-3, with 13 bases matching TRBD2. The CDR3 is 15 amino acids. V was pared by 6 bases and J by 4 bases, with 4 bases of the junction left unmatched. CDR1 KGHSH and CDR2 LQKENI come from the germline V gene. The CDR3 DNA sequence: TGTGCCAGCTCGGCCGGACTAGCGGGGGCAGATACGCAGTATTTT. Translated, it gives CASSAGLAGADTQYF.

V and J are TRBV11-2 and TRBJ2-1; the match to TRBD2 covers 16 bases. Looked up from germline, CDR1 is SGHAT and CDR2 is FQNNGV. V lost 5 bases, J lost 7 bases, and 11 bases stayed unmatched. The CDR3 runs to 18 residues. CDR3: CASSIGTSGRAGWNEQFF. The CDR3 DNA is TGTGCCAGCAGCATCGGGACTAGCGGGAGGGCCGGTTGGAATGAGCAGTTCTTC.

The V and J genes are TRBV7-2 and TRBJ2-5; 16 bases line up with TRBD2. V lost 6 bases to trimming and J lost 5 bases; unmatched junction nucleotides: 12. The germline V gene encodes CDR1 SGHTA and CDR2 FQGNSA. This CDR3 is built from 18 residues. CDR3 sequence: CASRAGTSGGARVETQYF. The CDR3 nucleotides are TGTGCCAGCAGGGCCGGGACTAGCGGGGGGGCCCGGGTGGAGACCCAGTACTTC. Full variable domain (rest looked up from reference TRBV7-2 and TRBJ2-5): GAGVSQSPSNKVTEKGKDVELRCDPISGHTALYWYRQSLGQGLEFLIYFQGNSAPDKSGLPSDRFSAERTGGSVSTLTIQRTQQEDSAVYLCASRAGTSGGARVETQYFGPGTRLLVL.

V is TRBV5-4 and J is TRBJ2-5, with D possibly being TRBD2 (8 bases). Germline CDR1 is SGHNT and CDR2 is YYREEE (reference sequence). CDR3 length: 15 amino acids. V lost 0 bases to trimming and J lost 7 bases, with 16 bases between them. CDR3 sequence reads: CASSLETSAGGTQYF. The CDR3 nucleotides are TGTGCCAGCAGCTTGGAGACTAGCGCAGGGGGGACCCAGTACTTC.

As regards this clone: Germline and junction disagree at one end, which may indicate a read error. The chain carries TRBV6-1 and TRBJ1-5; TRBD1 matches at 10 bases. Germline CDR1 MNHNS, CDR2 SASEGT. CDR3 length: 16 amino acids. This CDR3 is CASREGTGTGVQPQHF. For the CDR3, the DNA is TGTGCCAGCAGGGAAGGGACTGGGACAGGGGTTCAGCCCCAGCATTTT.

The chain links TRBV5-1 to TRBJ2-3, with TRBD2 matching 9 bases. Germline CDR1 reads SGHRS; CDR2 reads YFSETQ. Trimming took 4 bases from V and 4 from J; bases not matched to a gene: 10. This CDR3 comprises 16 residues. The CDR3 DNA reads TGCGCCAGCAGCCTGTTAGCGGGAGATTTAGCAGATACGCAGTATTTT. The encoded protein is CASSLLAGDLADTQYF.

The gene calls are TRBV30 and TRBJ1-6; 9 bases fit TRBD1. The V gene end was trimmed by 4 bases and the J gene end by 0 bases; junction bases not matched to a gene: 4. This CDR3 is built from 16 residues. In germline, CDR1 is GTSNPN, CDR2 SVGIG (reference sequence). This chain's CDR3 is CAWMTGGSSYNSPLHF. The CDR3 DNA reads as TGTGCCTGGATGACAGGGGGAAGCTCCTATAATTCACCCCTCCACTTT.

The chain links TRBV19 to TRBJ2-7; no clear D. The V end lost 9 bases, the J end lost 0 bases, and 9 bases lay between the germline ends. CDR1 and CDR2 (germline): LNHDA, SQIVND (reference sequence). The CDR3 runs 12 residues. The CDR3 region has the DNA TGTGCCAGCGCCGGGCCCTCCTACGAGCAGTACTTC. It yields the protein CASAGPSYEQYF. Combining the CDR3 with reference TRBV19 and TRBJ2-7 gives the whole variable domain DGGITQSPKYLFRKEGQNVTLSCEQNLNHDAMYWYRQDPGQGLRLIYYSQIVNDFQKGDIAEGYSVSREKKESFPLTVTSAQKNPTAFYLCASAGPSYEQYFGPGTRLTVT.

Concerning this clone itself: Other DNA sequences of this sample code for an identical CDR3. This chain links TRBV28 with TRBJ2-7; 7 bases align to TRBD2. CDR1 MDHEN and CDR2 SYDVKM come from the germline V gene. V was pared by 4 bases and J by 6 bases, with 0 bases of the junction left unmatched. The CDR3 covers 11 residues. For the CDR3, the DNA is TGTGCCAGCAGTTCGGGGGGCGAGCAGTACTTC. Its translation: CASSSGGEQYF.

J is TRBJ2-5 and V is TRBV6-5; 9 bases line up with TRBD2. Germline CDR1 and CDR2: MNHEY and SVGAGI. This CDR3 is 13 amino acids long. After removal of 1 base from V and 10 bases from J, the junction contained 4 bases not matched to a gene. The CDR3 sequence: CASSYWREGSQYF. The CDR3, as DNA: TGTGCCAGCAGTTACTGGCGGGAGGGCAGCCAGTACTTC.

The V call is TRBV5-4, the J call TRBJ1-2, with TRBD1 matching 8 bases. Germline V gene lookup returns CDR1 SGHNT and CDR2 YYREEE (reference sequence). The CDR3 covers 14 residues. V shed 4 bases and J 1 base; nucleotides not matched to a gene: 3. CDR3 nucleotides: TGTGCCAGCAGCCAAGGACAGGGTAACTATGGCTACACCTTC. Encoded protein: CASSQGQGNYGYTF.

The V and J genes are TRBV28 and TRBJ1-2, with 11 bases matching TRBD1. The CDR3 contains 15 residues. V shed 6 bases, J shed 4 bases, and the junction held 7 bases outside the gene matches. Germline CDR1 is MDHEN and CDR2 is SYDVKM. The CDR3 DNA sequence: TGTGCCAGCAGCACCGGGACAGGGGGGATCTATGGCTACACCTTC. Translating it yields CASSTGTGGIYGYTF.

This sequence joins TRBV27 and TRBJ1-1; D is unclear. Germline V CDR1 and CDR2: MNHEY, SMNVEV (reference sequence). V shed 6 bases and J shed 3 bases, with 11 bases lying between them. The CDR3 length is 13 residues. The CDR3 sequence is CASRARRDTEAFF. DNA of the CDR3: TGTGCCAGCAGGGCCCGGAGGGACACTGAAGCTTTCTTT.

This chain links TRBV19 with TRBJ2-1; 8 bases are shared with TRBD2. The CDR3 totals 15 residues. The germline V gene has CDR1 LNHDA and CDR2 SQIVND (reference sequence). V gave up 6 bases and J gave up 9 bases; unmatched junction bases: 13. CDR3: CASSPLREGSGEQFF. CDR3 coding DNA: TGTGCCAGTAGCCCCCTACGGGAGGGGTCCGGTGAGCAGTTCTTC.

The chain uses TRBV7-9 and TRBJ2-1; 11 nucleotides line up with TRBD2. Unmatched junction bases numbered 5, after V lost 2 bases and J lost 8 bases. The CDR3 totals 15 residues. Per the germline V gene, CDR1 is SEHNR and CDR2 is FQNEAQ (reference sequence). The CDR3 protein is CASSLWGTSGDEQFF. The DNA for the CDR3 is TGTGCCAGCAGCTTATGGGGGACTAGCGGTGATGAGCAGTTCTTC.

The gene calls are TRBV23-1 and TRBJ1-1; D call uncertain. TRBV23-1 is identified as an open reading frame with a role that is uncertain. The CDR3 is 16 amino acids. V was clipped by 0 bases and J by 0 bases, with 11 bases between them. The CDR3 DNA reads as TGCGCCAGCAGTCAATCGACGACATACGTGAACACTGAAGCTTTCTTT. It encodes CASSQSTTYVNTEAFF.

The V call is TRBV7-9, the J call TRBJ2-3; D is unclear. Trimming took 5 bases from V and 6 from J, leaving 9 bases between them. Germline CDR1 SEHNR, CDR2 FQNEAQ (reference sequence). This CDR3 spans 12 amino acids. DNA of the CDR3: TGTGCCAGCAGCCATCAGCGCGATACGCAGTATTTT. Translation: CASSHQRDTQYF.

The gene calls are TRBV19 and TRBJ2-7; D call uncertain. From germline, CDR1 is LNHDA and CDR2 SQIVND (reference sequence). V was clipped by 8 bases and J by 3 bases, with 14 bases between them. The CDR3 contains 13 residues. CDR3 DNA: TGTGCCAGTTCGGACCAAAACCGCTACGAGCAGTACTTC. Translation gives CASSDQNRYEQYF.

This rearrangement joins TRBV4-2 to TRBJ2-7, with 7 bases matching TRBD1. Germline V lookup: CDR1 LGHNA, CDR2 YNFKEQ. The V gene end was trimmed by 1 base and the J gene end by 5 bases; junction bases not matched to a gene: 11. CDR3 length: 16 residues. CDR3: CASSQVLGGLLHEQYF. CDR3 sequence (DNA): TGTGCCAGCAGCCAAGTGTTAGGGGGCCTTCTCCACGAGCAGTACTTC.

V gene TRBV5-5 combines with J gene TRBJ2-1; D is unresolved. V was clipped by 0 bases and J by 6 bases, with 7 bases between them. The CDR3 is 13 amino acids. The germline CDR1 and CDR2 sequences are SGHKS and YYEKEE (reference sequence). In DNA form, the CDR3 reads TGTGCCAGCAGCTTGGACCTCATCAATGAGCAGTTCTTC. Its protein product is CASSLDLINEQFF.

The genes are TRBV5-4 and TRBJ1-1; perhaps TRBD1 as D (5 bases). Trimming removed 3 bases at V and 3 bases at J, with 12 bases between. There are 14 residues in the CDR3. Germline values: CDR1 SGHNT, CDR2 YYREEE (reference sequence). CDR3 sequence reads: CASSSGTAYTEAFF. DNA for the CDR3: TGTGCCAGCAGCTCCGGGACCGCGTACACTGAAGCTTTCTTT.

In this sample, this clone turned up once. The rearrangement links TRBV9 to TRBJ1-3; D is possibly TRBD1 (5 bases). This CDR3 contains 13 residues. Trimming took off 8 bases at V and 0 bases at J, with 9 bases between the two ends. Germline V gives CDR1 SGDLS, CDR2 YYNGEE. The CDR3 spells CASQQVSGNTIYF. In nucleotides, the CDR3 is TGTGCCAGTCAACAGGTCTCTGGAAACACCATATATTTT. The whole variable domain, filled in from reference TRBV9 and TRBJ1-3, reads DSGVTQTPKHLITATGQRVTLRCSPRSGDLSVYWYQQSLDQGLQFLIQYYNGEERAKGNILERFSAQQFPDLHSELNLSSLELGDSALYFCASQQVSGNTIYFGEGSWLTVV.

This clone was observed once. The rearrangement links TRBV15 to TRBJ1-4; the D is unclear. CDR1 and CDR2 from the germline V gene are LNHNV and YYDKDF (reference sequence). V was shortened by 1 base and J by 3 bases, with 3 bases between the two germline ends. The CDR3 runs to 13 residues. The DNA for the CDR3 is TGTGCCACCAGCAGAGTAGCTAATGAAAAACTGTTTTTT. This gives the protein CATSRVANEKLFF.

This clone has just one count. This chain joins TRBV4-1 and TRBJ2-5, with D perhaps given as TRBD1 or TRBD2 (6 bases each). This CDR3 region has 15 residues. In germline, CDR1 is MGHRA, CDR2 YSYEKL. Trimming removed 0 bases at V and 7 bases at J, with 15 bases between. The CDR3 nucleotides are TGCGCCAGCAGCCAAGAAGGGGGACGGCGGGGGACCCAGTACTTC. Translated, it gives CASSQEGGRRGTQYF.